One and the same sample provided the 10 T cell receptor beta chains below, sequenced in a study of cytotoxic CD8 clonotypes in ibrutinib-treated CLL (dated by TCRdb to about 2021). The intended sense of this specimen's time point label: around 25 months on ibrutinib. The receptor library was made with the immunoSEQ multiplex PCR assay. TCRdb took this table from immuneACCESS and kept in-frame rearrangements with V and J called. Such tables lack part of the clones; where checked against another copy, unresolved V genes explain under half of the gap, and the rest is unexplained. The table for this sample lists about 120,000 clones; about 58% of them were counted only once. Clones ranked in the top ten supply about 40% of the sample. The specimen was PBMCs, collected after 24 months of ibrutinib treatment. These receptors came from a human donor with chronic lymphocytic leukemia.

The chain employs TRBV11-2 and TRBJ1-5; D is undetermined. The CDR3 extends over 14 amino acids. Germline loops: CDR1 SGHAT, CDR2 FQNNGV. Deletions cut 7 bases from V and 5 bases from J, with 15 bases between. The CDR3 here is CASIAAGLYQPQHF. The CDR3 DNA is TGTGCCAGCATCGCGGCAGGCCTTTATCAGCCCCAGCATTTT.

The chain links TRBV7-6 to TRBJ1-5; TRBD1 matches at 7 bases. Germline CDR1 is SGHVS and CDR2 is FNYEAQ. V gave up 5 bases and J gave up 4 bases; unmatched junction bases: 8. The CDR3 contains 15 residues. The CDR3 nucleotides read TGTGCCAGCAGCAGAATGACAGGGCCTAATCAGCCCCAGCATTTT. This gives the protein CASSRMTGPNQPQHF.

The V gene is TRBV6-1, the J gene TRBJ2-3; D tentatively fits TRBD1 or TRBD2 (6 bases each). The CDR3 covers 18 residues. With 3 bases removed from V and 7 bases from J, the gap between germline ends came to 26 bases. Per germline, CDR1 MNHNS and CDR2 SASEGT. As DNA, the CDR3 is TGTGCCAGCAGTGATAGGCCCCCGACAGGCGACAGGACTAATACGCAGTATTTT. Translation gives CASSDRPPTGDRTNTQYF.

This chain connects TRBV7-2 to TRBJ2-6; no clear D gene. Germline CDR1 is SGHTA and CDR2 is FQGNSA. This CDR3 has 15 amino acids. The V gene lost 3 bases and the J gene lost 2 bases, with 8 bases spanning the gap. The CDR3 DNA reads TGTGCCAGCAGCTTTTCCCGTCCTGGGGCCAACGTCCTGACTTTC. This codes for CASSFSRPGANVLTF.

This clone was seen a few times. The chain couples TRBV9 to TRBJ1-5; D is unclear. Between the trimmed V and J ends, which lost 4 bases and 3 bases, there was a span of 8 bases. Germline V CDR1 and CDR2: SGDLS, YYNGEE. The CDR3 runs 13 residues. The chain's CDR3 is CASSKGDNQPQHF. Here the CDR3 DNA reads TGTGCCAGCAGCAAGGGAGACAATCAGCCCCAGCATTTT.

The rearrangement uses TRBV9 and TRBJ1-3; D remains unclear. V lost 0 bases to trimming and J lost 3 bases, with 16 bases between them. This CDR3 comprises 17 residues. Germline V CDR1 and CDR2: SGDLS, YYNGEE. CDR3: CASSVAPGVVNGNTIYF. The CDR3 DNA reads TGTGCCAGCAGCGTAGCTCCCGGGGTGGTGAATGGAAACACCATATATTTT. The entire variable domain, with the rest obtained from reference TRBV9 and TRBJ1-3, is as follows: DSGVTQTPKHLITATGQRVTLRCSPRSGDLSVYWYQQSLDQGLQFLIQYYNGEERAKGNILERFSAQQFPDLHSELNLSSLELGDSALYFCASSVAPGVVNGNTIYFGEGSWLTVV.

This chain uses TRBV21-1 with TRBJ2-7; the DNA was not compared with TRBD2, the D call given in the table. TRBV21-1 is a pseudogene. The CDR3 has 15 amino acids. The CDR3 is CASSKWGASGYEQYF. Written as DNA, the CDR3 is TGTGCCAGCAGCAAATGGGGAGCTAGCGGCTACGAGCAGTACTTC.

The V and J genes are TRBV5-1 and TRBJ2-3; 7 bases agree with TRBD2. Germline CDR1 and CDR2: SGHRS and YFSETQ. The J segment lost 3 bases and the V segment lost 1 base, leaving 5 bases of the junction unmatched. This CDR3 region has 15 residues. In DNA form, the CDR3 reads TGCGCCAGCAGCTTGTCCCTAGCGGCTACAGATACGCAGTATTTT. It specifies CASSLSLAATDTQYF.

The chain joins TRBV4-2 to TRBJ2-7; D unclear. Per germline, CDR1 LGHNA and CDR2 YNFKEQ. Trimming took 2 bases from V and 7 from J, leaving 12 bases between them. The CDR3 contains 13 residues. CDR3 in DNA: TGTGCCAGCAGCCAAAGTAACCAAGGAGAGCAGTACTTC. This sequence encodes CASSQSNQGEQYF.

This clone was detected a few times. The rearrangement links TRBV5-1 to TRBJ1-4; D remains ambiguous. Germline lookup yields CDR1 SGHRS and CDR2 YFSETQ. The CDR3 sequence is 14 residues long. V was cut by 1 base and J by 4 bases, with 8 bases left in between. The CDR3 here is CASSLITDNEKLFF. In DNA, the CDR3 is TGCGCCAGCAGCTTGATAACAGATAATGAAAAACTGTTTTTT.